Below are 5 T cell receptor beta chains sequenced from a single sample in a study of blood T cells in healthy people across ages (dated by TCRdb to the mid-2010s). Receptor libraries were prepared by 5' RACE. The data were produced on an Illumina HiSeq 2500. A second PCR of roughly 6 to 11 cycles was performed with a sample-barcoded 5' primer and a J-beta primer mix. Through fastp at Q25 and MiXCR, TCRdb rebuilt clones from the public reads, retaining in-frame beta chains. Each entry merges the rows of one CDR3 protein and shows their most common DNA and genes. The sample table holds hundreds of thousands of distinct CDR3 sequences, of which roughly 44% were seen once. About 19% of the sample belongs to the ten largest clones. Specimen: blood. Every receptor here comes from a man aged 55 to 70 in good health.

About this clonotype itself: Relative to the germline gene, one junction end is altered; a read error may explain this. The V and J genes are TRBV7-2 and TRBJ2-6; 7 nucleotides line up with TRBD1. This CDR3 spans 16 amino acids. Germline loops: CDR1 SGHTA, CDR2 FQGNSA. The CDR3: CANSLEGQAGANVLTF. The DNA of the CDR3 is TGTGCCAACAGCTTAGAAGGACAGGCGGGGGCCAACGTCCTGACTTTC.

The chain is built from TRBV4-1 and TRBJ2-1; 12 bases map to TRBD2. The CDR3 totals 16 residues. The germline V gene encodes CDR1 MGHRA and CDR2 YSYEKL. V was pared by 0 bases and J by 12 bases, with 9 bases of the junction left unmatched. CDR3 protein: CASSQEGASGGARQFF. The CDR3 DNA reads as TGCGCCAGCAGCCAAGAAGGGGCTAGCGGGGGGGCACGGCAGTTCTTC.

This clonotype was seen a few times. The chain joins TRBV14 to TRBJ2-3; D may correspond to TRBD1 or TRBD2 (6 bases each). V was cut by 4 bases and J by 1 base, with 12 bases left in between. Germline CDR1 reads SGHDN; CDR2 reads FVKESK. This CDR3 is built from 15 residues. CDR3 loop: CASSLGGSGTDTQYF. The CDR3 DNA is TGTGCCAGCAGCCTGGGGGGCAGCGGCACAGATACGCAGTATTTT.

This clonotype appeared a few times. V and J are TRBV4-3 and TRBJ1-2; 10 bases line up with TRBD1. The CDR3 totals 16 residues. The J segment lost 7 bases and the V segment lost 3 bases, leaving 11 bases of the junction unmatched. Looked up from germline, CDR1 is LGHNA and CDR2 is YSLEER. Written as DNA, the CDR3 is TGCGCCAGCAGCCAGGGAACCGGGACAGGGGTCAGTGGCTACACCTTC. Translated, it gives CASSQGTGTGVSGYTF.

The V gene is TRBV29-1, the J gene TRBJ2-2; 9 nucleotides align to TRBD1. V trimming: 5 bases; J trimming: 7 bases; junction bases outside the gene matches: 5. The CDR3 totals 13 residues. Germline V CDR1 and CDR2: SQVTM, ANQGSEA. This CDR3 reads CSVWTGEVGELFF. In DNA, the CDR3 is TGCAGCGTTTGGACAGGGGAGGTCGGGGAGCTGTTTTTT.